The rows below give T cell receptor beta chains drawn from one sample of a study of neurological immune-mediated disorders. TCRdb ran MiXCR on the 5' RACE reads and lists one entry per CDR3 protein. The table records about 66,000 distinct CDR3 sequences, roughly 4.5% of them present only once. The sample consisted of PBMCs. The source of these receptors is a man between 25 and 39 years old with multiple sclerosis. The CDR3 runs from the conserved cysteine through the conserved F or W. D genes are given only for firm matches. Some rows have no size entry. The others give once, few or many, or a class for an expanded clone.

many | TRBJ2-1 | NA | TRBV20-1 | TGCAGTGCTAGACAGAACTACAATGAGCAGTTCTTC | CSARQNYNEQFF
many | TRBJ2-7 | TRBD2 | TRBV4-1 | TGCGCCAGCAGCGCGGGGGGTCTGGGGGCCTACGAGCAGTACTTC | CASSAGGLGAYEQYF
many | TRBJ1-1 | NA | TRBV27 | TGTGCCAGCAGTCCAGGCACTATGAACACTGAAGCTTTCTTT | CASSPGTMNTEAFF
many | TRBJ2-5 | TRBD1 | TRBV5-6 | TGTGCCAGCAGCTTGGCGGGGACAGGGTGGCGTCAAGAGACCCAGTACTTC | CASSLAGTGWRQETQYF
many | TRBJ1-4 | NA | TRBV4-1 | TGCGCCAGCAGCCAAGATTACGTGGGCGGGGGTGAAAAACTGTTTTTT | CASSQDYVGGGEKLFF
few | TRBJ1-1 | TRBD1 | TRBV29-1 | TGCAGCGCCCAGGGGGGGACAGGGGGATCTGAAGCTTTCTTT | CSAQGGTGGSEAFF
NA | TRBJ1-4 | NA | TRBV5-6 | TGTGCCAGCAGCACGGTTGGGGTGCGAGAAAAACTGTTTTTT | CASSTVGVREKLFF
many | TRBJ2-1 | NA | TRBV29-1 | TGCAGCGTTGAAGGGCGACAGGGACTGCCCAATGAGCAGTTCTTC | CSVEGRQGLPNEQFF
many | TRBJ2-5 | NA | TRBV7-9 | TGTGCCAGCAGCCAATCTACACCCTTTCGCAGGGGGGATACGGAGACCCAGTACTTC | CASSQSTPFRRGDTETQYF
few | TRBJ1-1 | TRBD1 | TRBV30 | TGTGCCTGGAGGCGGCGACAGGGGAACACTGAAGCTTTCTTT | CAWRRRQGNTEAFF
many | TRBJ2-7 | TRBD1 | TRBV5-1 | TGCGCCAGCAGCTACCGGGACAGACTCGACGAGCAGTACTTC | CASSYRDRLDEQYF
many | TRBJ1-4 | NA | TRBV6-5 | TGTGCCAGCAGCTCCAGACTGAATAATGAAAAACTGTTTTTT | CASSSRLNNEKLFF
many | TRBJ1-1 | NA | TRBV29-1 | TGCAGCGTTCCTAGAGGGGCTTTAACCACAAACACTGAAGCTTTCTTT | CSVPRGALTTNTEAFF
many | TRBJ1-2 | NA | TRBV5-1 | TGCGCCAGCAGCTTGTACACAGCTGGGACCCCCCGTTCGGGCTACACCTTC | CASSLYTAGTPRSGYTF
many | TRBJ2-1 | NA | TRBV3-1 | TGTGCCAGCAGCCACGTGACCGTTGGACTACGAAATGAGCAGTTCTTC | CASSHVTVGLRNEQFF
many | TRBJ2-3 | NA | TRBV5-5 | TGTGCCAGCAGCTTGTTTCCAGACCGCACAGATACGCAGTATTTT | CASSLFPDRTDTQYF
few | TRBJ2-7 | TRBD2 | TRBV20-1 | TGCGCAGGGGCTAGCGGGGGCTCCTACGAGCAGTACTTC | CAGASGGSYEQYF
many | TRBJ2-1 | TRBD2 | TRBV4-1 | TGCGCCAGCAGCCAAGACGGGACTAGCTCCTTTCTGAGCTCCTACAATGAGCAGTTCTTC | CASSQDGTSSFLSSYNEQFF
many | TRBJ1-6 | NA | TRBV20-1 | TGCAGTGCTATGGCAGGGTTGATTAATTCACCCCTCAACTTT | CSAMAGLINSPLNF
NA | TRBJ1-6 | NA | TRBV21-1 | TGTGCCAGCAGCAGGGGGCAGGCAGCCAATTCACCCCTCCACTTT | CASSRGQAANSPLHF
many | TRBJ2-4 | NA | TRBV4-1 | TGCGCCAGCAGCCAAGAAGATGTCAGGGTGGGCATTCAGTACTTC | CASSQEDVRVGIQYF
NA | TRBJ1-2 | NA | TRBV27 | TGTGCCAGCAGCGTCGGAGCTTATAACTATGGCTACACCTTC | CASSVGAYNYGYTF
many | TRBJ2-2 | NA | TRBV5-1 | TGCGCCAGCAGCGTCACCGGGGAGCTGTTTTTT | CASSVTGELFF
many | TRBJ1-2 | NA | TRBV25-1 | TGTGCCAGCAGTGACTCTCGGGTAGGGGGGTACTATGGCTACACCTTC | CASSDSRVGGYYGYTF
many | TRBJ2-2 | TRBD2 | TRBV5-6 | TGTGCCAGCAGCTTGGAAGCTAGCGGGGCCCTGAACACCGGGGAGCTGTTTTTT | CASSLEASGALNTGELFF